The 22 T cell receptor beta chains below all came from one sample that was sequenced in a study of blood T cell repertoires in COVID-19. Here immunoSEQ multiplex PCR was the method, and the copy in TCRdb shows in-frame clones only, minus some. This sample carries 30,000 to 35,000 clones, roughly 84% of them seen once, and the ten largest clones take around an eighth. The sequenced sample was peripheral blood. These receptors were obtained from a man in his 60s with active COVID-19.

The chain employs TRBV4-2 and TRBJ2-5; 10 bases align to TRBD2. This CDR3 contains 15 residues. V shed 4 bases and J 3 bases; nucleotides not matched to a gene: 5. Looked up from germline, CDR1 is LGHNA and CDR2 is YNFKEQ. The CDR3 nucleotides read TGTGCCAGCAGCCGAAATAGCGGGGGGAAAGAGACCCAGTACTTC. This translates into CASSRNSGGKETQYF.

V and J are TRBV3-1 (or the pseudogene TRBV3-2) and TRBJ2-1; 9 bases are a match to TRBD2. The CDR3 is made up of 16 amino acids. Per germline, CDR1 LGHDT and CDR2 YNNKEL (reference sequence). The V gene end was trimmed by 0 bases and the J gene end by 7 bases; junction bases not matched to a gene: 7. The CDR3 region has the DNA TGTGCCAGCAGCCAAGATCCTAGCGGGACGGGAAATGAGCAGTTCTTC. This encodes CASSQDPSGTGNEQFF.

The chain links TRBV5-4 to TRBJ1-5; weak D call: TRBD1 (5 bases). Per germline, CDR1 SGHNT and CDR2 YYREEE (reference sequence). CDR3 length: 16 residues. V was trimmed by 3 bases and J by 1 base, leaving 14 bases between them. CDR3 protein: CASSSGTGGSNQPQHF. CDR3 coding DNA: TGTGCCAGCAGCTCGGGGACGGGGGGAAGCAATCAGCCCCAGCATTTT.

The CDR3 region has the DNA TGTGCCACTAGGAAAGACAGGGATGGCTACACCTTC. Translated, it gives CATRKDRDGYTF. This chain links TRBV6-5 with TRBJ1-2; 7 bases fit TRBD1. Germline values: CDR1 MNHEY, CDR2 SVGAGI. The junction had 8 bases not matched to a gene; V was cut back by 10 bases and J by 6 bases. The CDR3 sequence is 12 residues long.

This rearrangement joins TRBV14 to TRBJ2-1, with a tentative D call TRBD2 (6 bases). Germline V gene data show CDR1 as SGHDN and CDR2 as FVKESK. This CDR3 spans 15 amino acids. Trimming removed 4 bases at V and 4 bases at J, with 14 bases between. The CDR3 nucleotides are TGTGCCAGCAGCCGTGGGGGGTTTGGGTACAATGAGCAGTTCTTC. Protein sequence: CASSRGGFGYNEQFF.

CDR3 sequence: CASSQDQYGGVLSGANVLTF. As DNA, the CDR3 is TGCGCCAGCAGCCAAGACCAGTACGGGGGGGTCCTCTCTGGGGCCAACGTCCTGACTTTC. The chain has TRBV4-1 and TRBJ2-6; 8 bases map to TRBD2. Losses at the gene ends were 0 bases for V and 0 bases for J; bases not matched to a gene: 10. The CDR3 covers 20 residues. Germline lookup yields CDR1 MGHRA and CDR2 YSYEKL.

This chain connects TRBV9 to TRBJ1-1; TRBD1 is a possible D gene (5 bases). V shed 3 bases and J shed 5 bases, with 20 bases lying between them. The CDR3 sequence is 16 residues long. The germline V gene encodes CDR1 SGDLS and CDR2 YYNGEE. The CDR3 DNA reads TGTGCCAGCAGCGGGACAACAAGGGGTAGAAGGACTGAAGCTTTCTTT. Amino acids: CASSGTTRGRRTEAFF.

This clone was detected once. This sequence joins TRBV15 and TRBJ2-3; tentative D call: TRBD2 (6 bases). Germline assignment: CDR1 LNHNV and CDR2 YYDKDF (reference sequence). This CDR3 comprises 13 residues. The V end was cut by 0 bases, the J end by 6 bases, with 7 bases between. This CDR3 reads CATSRDSGDTQYF. CDR3 DNA sequence: TGTGCCACCAGCAGAGATAGCGGTGATACGCAGTATTTT.

The chain combines TRBV7-9 with TRBJ1-6; 7 bases are a match to TRBD1. This CDR3 is 15 amino acids long. With 4 bases clipped from V and 5 bases from J, the junction kept 5 bases outside the gene matches. Germline lookup yields CDR1 SEHNR and CDR2 FQNEAQ (reference sequence). CDR3 sequence reads: CASSYRGPNNSPLHF. The DNA for the CDR3 is TGTGCCAGCAGCTACAGGGGACCCAATAATTCACCCCTCCACTTT.

The CDR3, as DNA: TGTGCCAGCAGCCAATTTCAAGGGACAGGTGTTGAAGCTTTCTTT. Translated, it gives CASSQFQGTGVEAFF. The V gene is TRBV16, the J gene TRBJ1-1; 8 bases agree with TRBD1. The junction had 8 bases not matched to a gene; V was cut back by 1 base and J by 7 bases. Germline CDR1 and CDR2: KGHSY and FQNENV. There are 15 residues in the CDR3.

The J gene is TRBJ2-1, the V gene TRBV28, with 12 bases aligning to TRBD1. The germline CDR1 and CDR2 sequences are MDHEN and SYDVKM. This CDR3 is 15 amino acids long. J lost 7 bases, V lost 5 bases, and 6 bases had no gene match. The CDR3 protein is CASSPGTGGRNEQFF. Here the CDR3 DNA reads TGTGCCAGCAGTCCGGGGACAGGGGGCAGGAATGAGCAGTTCTTC. Combining the CDR3 with reference TRBV28 and TRBJ2-1 gives the whole variable domain DVKVTQSSRYLVKRTGEKVFLECVQDMDHENMFWYRQDPGLGLRLIYFSYDVKMKEKGDIPEGYSVSREKKERFSLILESASTNQTSMYLCASSPGTGGRNEQFFGPGTRLTVL.

This clone was seen only a few times. This chain connects TRBV2 to TRBJ2-3; 10 bases agree with TRBD2. V dropped 4 bases and J dropped 0; count of bases not matched to a gene: 13. This CDR3 has 19 residues. CDR1 and CDR2 from the germline V gene are SNHLY and FYNNEI. CDR3 nucleotide sequence: TGTGCCAGCAGTGTTTTAAATAGCGGGGGGCCAGTTAGCACAGATACGCAGTATTTT. Amino acid sequence: CASSVLNSGGPVSTDTQYF.

A remark on this clone: At one of its ends the junction is not consistent with the germline gene, which may arise from a read error. The chain links TRBV5-4 to TRBJ1-3; D gene uncertain. Looked up from germline, CDR1 is SGHNT and CDR2 is YYREEE (reference sequence). This CDR3 has 18 amino acids. The CDR3 spells CASSRARATQFSGNTIYF. For the CDR3, the DNA is TGTGCCAGCAGCCGCGCGAGGGCAACGCAATTTTCTGGGAACACCATATATTTT.

The chain links TRBV3-1 (or the pseudogene TRBV3-2) to TRBJ1-6; 9 nucleotides agree with TRBD1. V lost 1 base to trimming and J lost 7 bases; unmatched junction nucleotides: 5. CDR1 is LGHDT and CDR2 is YNNKEL in the germline V gene (reference sequence). The CDR3 runs to 16 residues. The CDR3 spells CASSQGQGGRNSPLHF. The CDR3 DNA is TGTGCCAGCAGCCAAGGACAGGGGGGAAGGAATTCACCCCTCCACTTT.

The chain uses TRBV27 and TRBJ2-1; 14 bases map to TRBD2. Germline V CDR1 and CDR2: MNHEY, SMNVEV (reference sequence). The CDR3 consists of 16 residues. Trimming removed 2 bases from V and 10 bases from J; junction bases left unmatched: 7. CDR3 residues: CASSLGTSGSSREQFF. In DNA, the CDR3 is TGTGCCAGCAGTTTAGGGACTAGCGGGAGTAGTCGGGAGCAGTTCTTC.

The rearrangement joins TRBV2 to TRBJ2-3, with TRBD2 identical over 9 bases. The J segment lost 2 bases and the V segment lost 6 bases, leaving 3 bases of the junction unmatched. Germline V gives CDR1 SNHLY, CDR2 FYNNEI. This CDR3 is built from 14 residues. The chain's CDR3 is CASRGLAITDTQYF. As DNA, the CDR3 is TGTGCCAGCAGAGGACTAGCGATCACAGATACGCAGTATTTT. Full variable domain (rest looked up from reference TRBV2 and TRBJ2-3): EPEVTQTPSHQVTQMGQEVILRCVPISNHLYFYWYRQILGQKVEFLVSFYNNEISEKSEIFDDQFSVERPDGSNFTLKIRSTKLEDSAMYFCASRGLAITDTQYFGPGTRLTVL.

CDR3 bases: TGTGCCAGCAGTTTGGTGGGGGCCAACCAGCCCCAGCATTTT. Protein product: CASSLVGANQPQHF. The chain has TRBV6-6 and TRBJ1-5; possible D gene TRBD1, 6 bases. Trimming took 4 bases from V and 7 from J, leaving 14 bases between them. The CDR3 consists of 14 residues. Germline-derived CDR1 and CDR2 are MNHNY and SVGAGI (reference sequence).

The rearrangement joins TRBV7-2 to TRBJ1-6, with D maybe TRBD1 (6 bases). The CDR3 totals 14 residues. V lost 2 bases, J lost 8 bases, and 10 bases lay in between. In germline, CDR1 is SGHTA, CDR2 FQGNSA. The CDR3 loop reads CASSLHRVDSPLHF. The CDR3 DNA reads as TGTGCCAGCAGCTTACACAGGGTAGATTCACCCCTCCACTTT.

The J gene is TRBJ1-6, the V gene TRBV4-1; weak D call: TRBD1 (5 bases). This CDR3 is built from 14 residues. V shed 5 bases and J shed 7 bases, with 12 bases lying between them. CDR1 MGHRA and CDR2 YSYEKL come from the germline V gene. CDR3 in amino acids: CASSSLGGNSPLHF. CDR3 nucleotides: TGCGCCAGCAGCTCCCTGGGGGGGAATTCACCCCTCCACTTT.

This sequence joins TRBV5-6 and TRBJ1-2; tentative D call: TRBD1 (6 bases). Germline CDR1 SGHDT, CDR2 YYEEEE. Between the trimmed V and J ends, which lost 2 bases and 8 bases, there was a span of 10 bases. This CDR3 has 12 amino acids. CDR3: CASSFQGNGYTF. The CDR3 DNA follows: TGTGCCAGCAGCTTCCAGGGGAACGGCTACACCTTC.

V is TRBV11-1 and J is TRBJ2-2; D might be TRBD2 (5 bases). Germline CDR1 SGHAT, CDR2 FQDESV (reference sequence). V lost 5 bases to trimming and J lost 8 bases, with 15 bases between them. The length of the CDR3 is 14 residues. The CDR3 DNA reads TGTGCCAGCAGCGAGGACCAGGCGGGTGGGGAGCTGTTTTTT. The encoded protein is CASSEDQAGGELFF.

The chain couples TRBV7-8 to TRBJ1-2, with 8 positions matching TRBD1. In germline, CDR1 is SGHVS, CDR2 FQNEAQ. The CDR3 is made up of 14 amino acids. With V trimmed by 6 bases and J by 0 bases, 3 bases remained unmatched. CDR3 residues: CASRGQETNYGYTF. For the CDR3, the DNA is TGTGCCAGCAGGGGACAGGAAACTAACTATGGCTACACCTTC.